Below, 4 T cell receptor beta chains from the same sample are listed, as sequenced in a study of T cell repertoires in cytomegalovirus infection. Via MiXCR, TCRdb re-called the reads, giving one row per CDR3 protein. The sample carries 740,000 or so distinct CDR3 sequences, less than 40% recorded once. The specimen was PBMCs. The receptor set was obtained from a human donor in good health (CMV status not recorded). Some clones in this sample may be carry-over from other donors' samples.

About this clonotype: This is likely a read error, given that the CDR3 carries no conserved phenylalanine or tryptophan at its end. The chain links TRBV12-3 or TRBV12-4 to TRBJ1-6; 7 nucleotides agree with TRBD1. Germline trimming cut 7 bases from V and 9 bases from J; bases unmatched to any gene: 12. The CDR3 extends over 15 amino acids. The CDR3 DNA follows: TGTGCCAGCACTGGGCCCACAGGGGTTCGTTCACCCCTCCACTCT. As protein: CASTGPTGVRSPLHS.

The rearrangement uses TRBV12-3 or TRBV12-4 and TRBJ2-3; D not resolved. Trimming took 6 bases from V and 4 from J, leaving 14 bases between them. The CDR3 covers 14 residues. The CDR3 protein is CASSPTVNPDTQYF. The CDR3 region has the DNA TGTGCCAGCAGCCCCACAGTGAATCCAGATACGCAGTATTTT.

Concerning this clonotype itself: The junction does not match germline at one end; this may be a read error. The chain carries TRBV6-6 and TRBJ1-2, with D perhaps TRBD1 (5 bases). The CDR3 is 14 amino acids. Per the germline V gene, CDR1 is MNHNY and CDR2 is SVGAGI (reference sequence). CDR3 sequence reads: CGSTDWGRTRGYTF. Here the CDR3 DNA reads TGTGGCAGCACCGACTGGGGCAGAACTAGGGGCTACACCTTC.

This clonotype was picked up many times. The CDR3 loop is CATPSAGGQYF. DNA of the CDR3: TGTGCCACCCCCAGCGCTGGAGGGCAGTATTTT. This chain joins TRBV7-2 and TRBJ2-3, with D maybe TRBD2 (5 bases). Trimming removed 10 bases from V and 11 bases from J, with 16 bases in between. The CDR3 loop spans 11 amino acids. Germline values: CDR1 SGHTA, CDR2 FQGNSA.